This passage covers 19 T cell receptor beta chains from one sample sequenced in a study of blood T cells in healthy people across ages. The authors ran a second PCR of about 6 to 12 cycles using a sample-barcoded 5' primer and a J-beta primer mix. TCRdb used MiXCR to reprocess the 5' RACE reads, holding one entry per CDR3 protein. This table holds about 1.8 million distinct CDR3 sequences, 49% found once. Source material: blood. The receptors here all came from a woman aged 40 to 50 in good health.

The chain links TRBV29-1 to TRBJ2-7, with TRBD1 as a possible D gene (5 bases). This CDR3 comprises 13 residues. Deletions cut 6 bases from V and 0 bases from J, with 12 bases between. Germline CDR1 reads SQVTM; CDR2 reads ANQGSEA. CDR3 coding DNA: TGCAGCGTCACGGACACAAGCTCCTACGAGCAGTACTTC. Translated, it gives CSVTDTSSYEQYF.

This chain connects TRBV6-5 to TRBJ2-1; D gene ambiguous. Germline CDR1 and CDR2: MNHEY and SVGAGI. Trimming took off 0 bases at V and 0 bases at J, with 15 bases between the two ends. The CDR3 extends over 18 amino acids. This chain's CDR3 is CASSYSHPVSSSYNEQFF. The CDR3 bases are TGTGCCAGCAGTTACTCACACCCCGTCTCGAGCTCCTACAATGAGCAGTTCTTC.

This clonotype was recorded a few times. This sequence joins TRBV7-9 and TRBJ1-2; TRBD1 might be the D (5 bases). The germline V and J ends were trimmed by 2 bases and 0 bases, with 16 bases remaining between them. The CDR3 totals 17 residues. Germline values: CDR1 SEHNR, CDR2 FQNEAQ (reference sequence). In nucleotides, the CDR3 is TGTGCCAGCAGCTTAACCTTAGACAGTACTTCTAACTATGGCTACACCTTC. It codes for CASSLTLDSTSNYGYTF.

This clonotype was seen a single time. This rearrangement joins TRBV20-1 to TRBJ2-5; TRBD1 aligns across 7 bases. V lost 5 bases to trimming and J lost 5 bases; unmatched junction nucleotides: 8. Germline CDR1 is DFQATT and CDR2 is SNEGSKA (reference sequence). This CDR3 contains 13 residues. The CDR3 protein is CSAGPRGTETQYF. CDR3 DNA: TGCAGTGCTGGGCCCAGGGGGACGGAGACCCAGTACTTC.

A few counts support this clonotype. This chain links TRBV10-3 with TRBJ2-3, with D unclear. The germline gives CDR1 ENHRY, CDR2 SYGVKD. The CDR3 totals 13 residues. V lost 7 bases and J 2 bases, leaving 10 bases between the germline ends. CDR3 nucleotides: TGTGCCATCACATCGTGGCCCACAGATACGCAGTATTTT. This sequence encodes CAITSWPTDTQYF.

This chain connects TRBV6-6 to TRBJ1-4; no definite D call. Per the germline V gene, CDR1 is MNHNY and CDR2 is SVGAGI (reference sequence). Trimming left V 8 bases short and J 8 bases short, with 21 bases between. The CDR3 extends over 15 amino acids. The CDR3 reads CASHRRSQGPEKLFF. In nucleotides, the CDR3 is TGTGCCAGCCATCGGAGGAGCCAAGGGCCAGAAAAACTGTTTTTT.

V gene TRBV3-1 combines with J gene TRBJ2-5; 13 bases fit TRBD2. The germline V gene encodes CDR1 LGHDT and CDR2 YNNKEL (reference sequence). CDR3 length: 18 residues. With 2 bases clipped from V and 1 base from J, the junction kept 7 bases outside the gene matches. The CDR3 DNA follows: TGTGCCAGCAGCCAACCGGGACTAGCGGGGAACTTCCAAGAGACCCAGTACTTC. It translates to CASSQPGLAGNFQETQYF.

The genes are TRBV6-5 and TRBJ2-4; no firm D call. CDR3 length: 16 amino acids. Trimming took 2 bases from V and 2 from J, leaving 13 bases between them. The germline V gene encodes CDR1 MNHEY and CDR2 SVGAGI. CDR3: CASSYAPHGTKNIQYF. CDR3 nucleotides: TGTGCCAGCAGTTACGCTCCCCATGGGACCAAAAACATTCAGTACTTC.

The DNA of the CDR3 is TGCGCCAGCAGCCAAGGTCACGGACAATCTAACTATGGCTACACCTTC. Translating it yields CASSQGHGQSNYGYTF. This chain uses TRBV4-3 with TRBJ1-2; D perhaps matches TRBD1 (5 bases). The CDR3 has 16 residues. V was cut by 1 base and J by 0 bases, with 12 bases left in between. Germline-derived CDR1 and CDR2 are LGHNA and YSLEER.

This chain joins TRBV20-1 and TRBJ2-4; D may match TRBD1 or TRBD2 (5 bases each). With the DNA end fitting TRBJ2-7 better, the J assignment may be wrong. CDR3 length: 16 amino acids. Germline assignment: CDR1 DFQATT and CDR2 SNEGSKA (reference sequence). The CDR3: CSARTAGLGGPYEQYF. DNA for the CDR3: TGCAGTGCTAGAACCGCCGGACTTGGGGGTCCCTACGAGCAGTACTTC.

This chain links TRBV7-9 with TRBJ1-2; D may be TRBD1 (5 bases). Germline CDR1 and CDR2: SEHNR and FQNEAQ (reference sequence). V shed 1 base and J shed 9 bases, with 12 bases lying between them. The CDR3 spans 13 residues. The CDR3 region is CASSLGQGQSYTF. CDR3 nucleotides: TGTGCCAGCAGCTTAGGTCAGGGTCAAAGCTACACCTTC.

The chain has TRBV6-5 and TRBJ2-3; D call uncertain. This CDR3 has 13 residues. Trimming cost V 0 bases and J 4 bases, with 5 bases left between them. Germline V gives CDR1 MNHEY, CDR2 SVGAGI. Here the CDR3 reads CASSYSNPDTQYF. The CDR3 DNA reads TGTGCCAGCAGTTACTCGAACCCAGATACGCAGTATTTT.

This clonotype has at least ten counts. V gene TRBV10-1 combines with J gene TRBJ2-3, with unresolved D. Trimming removed 2 bases at V and 7 bases at J, with 10 bases between. Germline V CDR1 and CDR2: WNHNN, SYGVQD (reference sequence). CDR3 length equals 13 residues. DNA for the CDR3: TGCGCCAGCAGTGAGAACGACCCCAATACGCAGTATTTT. Translated: CASSENDPNTQYF.

This clonotype was found a few times. This chain links TRBV29-1 with TRBJ2-5; D perhaps matches TRBD1 (7 bases). The length of the CDR3 is 17 residues. Between the trimmed V and J ends, which lost 6 bases and 4 bases, there was a span of 27 bases. Germline CDR1 and CDR2: SQVTM and ANQGSEA. The CDR3 reads CSVGALRRDSARETQYF. DNA for the CDR3: TGCAGCGTCGGGGCGCTTAGGAGGGACAGTGCTAGAGAGACCCAGTACTTC.

Turning to this clonotype: It may be a read error: a sequence one base away is much more abundant. V usage is TRBV4-3 and J usage is TRBJ2-1; 12 bases align to TRBD2. Per the germline V gene, CDR1 is LGHNA and CDR2 is YSLEER. J gave up 5 bases and V 0 bases, and 5 bases lay outside the gene matches. The CDR3 sequence is 17 residues long. CDR3: CASSQDGGLAGNNEQFF. The CDR3 bases are TGCGCCAGCAGCCAAGATGGAGGACTAGCGGGGAACAATGAGCAGTTCTTC.

This clonotype was seen only once. The chain employs TRBV5-4 and TRBJ2-7, with D maybe TRBD1 (6 bases). Trimming took off 4 bases at V and 1 base at J, with 21 bases between the two ends. Germline V gene lookup returns CDR1 SGHNT and CDR2 YYREEE (reference sequence). The CDR3 extends over 17 amino acids. DNA for the CDR3: TGTGCCAGCAGCCCCCGAAGACTACAGGGAAATTCCTACGAGCAGTACTTC. Its protein is CASSPRRLQGNSYEQYF.

This sequence joins TRBV6-2 or TRBV6-3 and TRBJ2-7; the match to TRBD1 covers 9 bases. V lost 6 bases and J lost 0; bases outside the gene matches: 6. Germline V gene sequence: CDR1 MNHEY, CDR2 SVGEGT. The CDR3 sequence is 15 residues long. The DNA of the CDR3 is TGTGCCAGCAGCAGGACAGGGGAGCTCTCCTACGAGCAGTACTTC. It yields the protein CASSRTGELSYEQYF.

The V call is TRBV7-6, the J call TRBJ2-7; D may correspond to TRBD1 or TRBD2 (7 bases each). The CDR3 has 20 residues. Germline CDR1 and CDR2: SGHVS and FNYEAQ. V lost 0 bases to trimming and J lost 2 bases, with 26 bases between them. In DNA, the CDR3 is TGTGCCAGCAGCTTAGCGCGAGACAGGGTACCGAGGACTAGACCCTACGAGCAGTACTTC. It encodes CASSLARDRVPRTRPYEQYF.

The chain couples TRBV9 to TRBJ2-1; possible D gene TRBD1, 6 bases. The V gene lost 0 bases and the J gene lost 10 bases, with 8 bases spanning the gap. This CDR3 contains 12 residues. CDR1 and CDR2 from the germline V gene are SGDLS and YYNGEE. Here the CDR3 reads CASSVDRDEQFF. The CDR3, as DNA: TGTGCCAGCAGCGTAGACAGGGACGAGCAGTTCTTC. Complete variable domain (other parts from reference TRBV9 and TRBJ2-1): DSGVTQTPKHLITATGQRVTLRCSPRSGDLSVYWYQQSLDQGLQFLIQYYNGEERAKGNILERFSAQQFPDLHSELNLSSLELGDSALYFCASSVDRDEQFFGPGTRLTVL.